This T cell receptor (beta chain) was sequenced for a study of T-cell memory formation after mild COVID-19. Background on the study: Among the donors, TCR clusters were largely specific to each donor. Findings and limits, study-wide: The study detected some responding clones in pre-infection memory, suggesting cross-reactive memory joined.

UMIs and sample barcodes were carried by the TCR alpha and TCR beta cDNA libraries that 5'RACE produced using constant-segment primers. TCRdb re-analysed the 5' RACE reads in MiXCR, keeping a single row per CDR3 protein. The sample records about 430,000 distinct CDR3 sequences, under 20% being singletons. Of note for this clonotype: Its target is unknown.

The CDR3 loop spans 18 amino acids. V shed 0 bases, J shed 4 bases, and the junction held 16 bases outside the gene matches. Germline V gene lookup returns CDR1 SQVTM and CDR2 ANQGSEA. The chain is built from TRBV29-1 and TRBJ2-3, with 7 bases that match TRBD2. Sequences were obtained from PBMCs or a T cell subset sorted from them (not recorded which). This TCR came from a man between 18 and 35 years old who had mild COVID-19 (a few samples of this study predate the infection). Cell type and time point are not known. DNA for the CDR3: TGCAGCGTTGAAGACCTGGGACTATTACTTTCCGAGGCAGATACGCAGTATTTT. Its protein product is CSVEDLGLLLSEADTQYF.